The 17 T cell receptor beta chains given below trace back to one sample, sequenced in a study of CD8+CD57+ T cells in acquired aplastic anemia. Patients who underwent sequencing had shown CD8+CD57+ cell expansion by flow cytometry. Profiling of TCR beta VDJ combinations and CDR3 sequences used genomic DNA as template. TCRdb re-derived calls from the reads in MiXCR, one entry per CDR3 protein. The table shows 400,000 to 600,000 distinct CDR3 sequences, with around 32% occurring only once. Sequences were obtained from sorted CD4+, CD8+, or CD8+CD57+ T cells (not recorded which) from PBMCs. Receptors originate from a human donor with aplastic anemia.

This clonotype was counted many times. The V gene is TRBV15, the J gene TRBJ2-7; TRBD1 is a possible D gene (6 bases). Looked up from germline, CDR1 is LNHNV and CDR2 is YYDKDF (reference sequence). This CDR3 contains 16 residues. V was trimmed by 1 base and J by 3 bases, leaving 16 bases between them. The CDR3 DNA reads TGTGCCACCAGCAGAGGCCATACAGGGAACGGCTACGAGCAGTACTTC. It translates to CATSRGHTGNGYEQYF.

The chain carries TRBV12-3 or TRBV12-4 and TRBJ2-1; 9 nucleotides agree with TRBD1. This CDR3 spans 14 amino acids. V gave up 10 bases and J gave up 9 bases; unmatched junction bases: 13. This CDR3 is CAIRPGTGPGEQFF. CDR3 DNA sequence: TGTGCCATCAGACCGGGGACAGGGCCCGGTGAGCAGTTCTTC.

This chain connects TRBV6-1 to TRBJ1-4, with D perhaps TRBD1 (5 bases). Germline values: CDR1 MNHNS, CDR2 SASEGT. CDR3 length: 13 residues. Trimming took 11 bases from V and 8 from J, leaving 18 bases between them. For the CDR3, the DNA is TGTGCCGCAGGAGGGCAGCGACAGGAAAAACTGTTTTTT. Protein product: CAAGGQRQEKLFF.

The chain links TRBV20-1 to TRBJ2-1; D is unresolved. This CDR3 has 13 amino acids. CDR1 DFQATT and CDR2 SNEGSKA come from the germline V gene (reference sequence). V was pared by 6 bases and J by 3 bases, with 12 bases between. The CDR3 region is CSAIRSLYNEQFF. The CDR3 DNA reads TGCAGTGCGATTAGATCCCTCTACAATGAGCAGTTCTTC.

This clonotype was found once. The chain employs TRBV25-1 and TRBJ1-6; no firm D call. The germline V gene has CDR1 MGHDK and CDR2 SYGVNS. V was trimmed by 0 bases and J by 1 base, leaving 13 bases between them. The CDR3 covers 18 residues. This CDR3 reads CASSEYSGDSSYNSPLHF. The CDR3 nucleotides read TGTGCCAGCAGTGAATACAGCGGGGATTCGTCCTATAATTCACCCCTCCACTTT. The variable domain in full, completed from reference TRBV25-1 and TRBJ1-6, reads EADIYQTPRYLVIGTGKKITLECSQTMGHDKMYWYQQDPGMELHLIHYSYGVNSTEKGDLSSESTVSRIRTEHFPLTLESARPSHTSQYLCASSEYSGDSSYNSPLHFGNGTRLTVT.

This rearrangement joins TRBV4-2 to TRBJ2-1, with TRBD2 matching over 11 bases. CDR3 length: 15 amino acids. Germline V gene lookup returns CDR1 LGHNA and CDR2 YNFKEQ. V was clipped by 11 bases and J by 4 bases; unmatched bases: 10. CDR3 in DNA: TGTGCCTGGAGTCCCGGGACTAGCGGTTACAATGAGCAGTTCTTC. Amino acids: CAWSPGTSGYNEQFF.

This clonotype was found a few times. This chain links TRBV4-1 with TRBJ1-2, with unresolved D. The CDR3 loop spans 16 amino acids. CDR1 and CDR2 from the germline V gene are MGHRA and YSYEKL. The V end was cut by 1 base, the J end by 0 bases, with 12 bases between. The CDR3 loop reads CASSQVSGNTNYGYTF. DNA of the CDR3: TGCGCCAGCAGCCAAGTATCTGGGAACACTAACTATGGCTACACCTTC.

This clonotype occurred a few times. The CDR3: CASSTGVSPLHF. Here the CDR3 DNA reads TGTGCCAGCAGCACAGGGGTGTCACCCCTCCACTTT. The chain has TRBV19 and TRBJ1-6, with TRBD1 matching 7 bases. The CDR3 extends over 12 amino acids. Germline CDR1 reads LNHDA; CDR2 reads SQIVND (reference sequence). V lost 9 bases to trimming and J lost 10 bases; unmatched junction nucleotides: 6. The complete variable domain, with remaining parts taken from reference TRBV19 and TRBJ1-6, reads DGGITQSPKYLFRKEGQNVTLSCEQNLNHDAMYWYRQDPGQGLRLIYYSQIVNDFQKGDIAEGYSVSREKKESFPLTVTSAQKNPTAFYLCASSTGVSPLHFGNGTRLTVT.

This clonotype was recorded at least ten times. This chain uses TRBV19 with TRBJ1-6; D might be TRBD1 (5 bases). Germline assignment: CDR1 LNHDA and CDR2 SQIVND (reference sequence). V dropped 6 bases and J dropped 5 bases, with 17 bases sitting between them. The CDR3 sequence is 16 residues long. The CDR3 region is CASSSRGTEHNSPLHF. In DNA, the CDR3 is TGTGCCAGTAGCTCCCGGGGGACGGAACATAATTCACCCCTCCACTTT. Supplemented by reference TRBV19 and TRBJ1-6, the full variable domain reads DGGITQSPKYLFRKEGQNVTLSCEQNLNHDAMYWYRQDPGQGLRLIYYSQIVNDFQKGDIAEGYSVSREKKESFPLTVTSAQKNPTAFYLCASSSRGTEHNSPLHFGNGTRLTVT.

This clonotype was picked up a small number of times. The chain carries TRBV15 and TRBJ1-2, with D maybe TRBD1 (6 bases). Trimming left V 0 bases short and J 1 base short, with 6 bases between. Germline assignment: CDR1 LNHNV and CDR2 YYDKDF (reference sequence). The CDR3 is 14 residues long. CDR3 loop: CATSRDRGNYGYTF. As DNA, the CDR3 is TGTGCCACCAGCAGAGACAGGGGTAACTATGGCTACACCTTC.

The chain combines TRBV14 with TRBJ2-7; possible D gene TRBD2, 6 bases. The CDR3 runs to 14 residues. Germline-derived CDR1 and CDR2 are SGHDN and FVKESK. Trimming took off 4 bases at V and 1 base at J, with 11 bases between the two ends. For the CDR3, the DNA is TGTGCCAGCAGCCCTAGCGTTCGGTCCTACGAGCAGTACTTC. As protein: CASSPSVRSYEQYF.

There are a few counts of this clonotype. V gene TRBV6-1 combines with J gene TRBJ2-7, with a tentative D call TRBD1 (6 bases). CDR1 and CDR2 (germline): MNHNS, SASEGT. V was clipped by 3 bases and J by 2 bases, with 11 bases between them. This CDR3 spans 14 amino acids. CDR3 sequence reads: CASSDPGHTYEQYF. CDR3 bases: TGTGCCAGCAGTGACCCGGGACATACCTACGAGCAGTACTTC.

Here the CDR3 reads CASGLGQVYGYTF. In DNA form, the CDR3 reads TGTGCTAGTGGTTTGGGACAGGTCTATGGCTACACCTTC. The J gene is TRBJ1-2, the V gene TRBV12-5; TRBD1 is a possible D gene (6 bases). The V end lost 1 base, the J end lost 4 bases, and 7 bases lay between the germline ends. The CDR3 length is 13 residues. CDR1 and CDR2 (germline): LGHNT, FRNRAP.

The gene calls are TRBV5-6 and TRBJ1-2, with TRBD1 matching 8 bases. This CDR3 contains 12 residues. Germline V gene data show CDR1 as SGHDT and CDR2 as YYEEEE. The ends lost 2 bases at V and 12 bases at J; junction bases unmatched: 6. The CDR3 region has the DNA TGTGCCAGCAGCTTCGGCGACAGGGGTCACACCTTC. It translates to CASSFGDRGHTF.

The CDR3 protein is CASSLVGTSGVFSYEQYF. DNA for the CDR3: TGCGCCAGCAGCTTGGTGGGGACTAGCGGGGTGTTCTCCTACGAGCAGTACTTC. The rearrangement links TRBV5-1 to TRBJ2-7, with 13 nucleotides matching TRBD2. Trimming took 0 bases from V and 0 from J; bases not matched to a gene: 6. Germline assignment: CDR1 SGHRS and CDR2 YFSETQ. CDR3 length equals 18 residues. Drawing the rest from reference TRBV5-1 and TRBJ2-7, the complete variable domain is KAGVTQTPRYLIKTRGQQVTLSCSPISGHRSVSWYQQTPGQGLQFLFEYFSETQRNKGNFPGRFSGRQFSNSRSEMNVSTLELGDSALYLCASSLVGTSGVFSYEQYFGPGTRLTVT.

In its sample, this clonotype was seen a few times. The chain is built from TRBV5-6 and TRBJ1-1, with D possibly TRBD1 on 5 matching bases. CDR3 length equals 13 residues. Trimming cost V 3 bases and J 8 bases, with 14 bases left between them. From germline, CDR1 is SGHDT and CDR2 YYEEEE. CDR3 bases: TGTGCCAGCAGCTCACGGGACGGCCAAGAAGCTTTCTTT. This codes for CASSSRDGQEAFF.

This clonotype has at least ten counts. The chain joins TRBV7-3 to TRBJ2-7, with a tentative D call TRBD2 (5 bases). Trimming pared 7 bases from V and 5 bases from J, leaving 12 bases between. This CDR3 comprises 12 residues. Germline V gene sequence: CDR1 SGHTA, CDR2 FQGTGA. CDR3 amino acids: CASNEGDHEQYF. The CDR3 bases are TGTGCCAGCAATGAGGGTGACCACGAGCAGTACTTC.